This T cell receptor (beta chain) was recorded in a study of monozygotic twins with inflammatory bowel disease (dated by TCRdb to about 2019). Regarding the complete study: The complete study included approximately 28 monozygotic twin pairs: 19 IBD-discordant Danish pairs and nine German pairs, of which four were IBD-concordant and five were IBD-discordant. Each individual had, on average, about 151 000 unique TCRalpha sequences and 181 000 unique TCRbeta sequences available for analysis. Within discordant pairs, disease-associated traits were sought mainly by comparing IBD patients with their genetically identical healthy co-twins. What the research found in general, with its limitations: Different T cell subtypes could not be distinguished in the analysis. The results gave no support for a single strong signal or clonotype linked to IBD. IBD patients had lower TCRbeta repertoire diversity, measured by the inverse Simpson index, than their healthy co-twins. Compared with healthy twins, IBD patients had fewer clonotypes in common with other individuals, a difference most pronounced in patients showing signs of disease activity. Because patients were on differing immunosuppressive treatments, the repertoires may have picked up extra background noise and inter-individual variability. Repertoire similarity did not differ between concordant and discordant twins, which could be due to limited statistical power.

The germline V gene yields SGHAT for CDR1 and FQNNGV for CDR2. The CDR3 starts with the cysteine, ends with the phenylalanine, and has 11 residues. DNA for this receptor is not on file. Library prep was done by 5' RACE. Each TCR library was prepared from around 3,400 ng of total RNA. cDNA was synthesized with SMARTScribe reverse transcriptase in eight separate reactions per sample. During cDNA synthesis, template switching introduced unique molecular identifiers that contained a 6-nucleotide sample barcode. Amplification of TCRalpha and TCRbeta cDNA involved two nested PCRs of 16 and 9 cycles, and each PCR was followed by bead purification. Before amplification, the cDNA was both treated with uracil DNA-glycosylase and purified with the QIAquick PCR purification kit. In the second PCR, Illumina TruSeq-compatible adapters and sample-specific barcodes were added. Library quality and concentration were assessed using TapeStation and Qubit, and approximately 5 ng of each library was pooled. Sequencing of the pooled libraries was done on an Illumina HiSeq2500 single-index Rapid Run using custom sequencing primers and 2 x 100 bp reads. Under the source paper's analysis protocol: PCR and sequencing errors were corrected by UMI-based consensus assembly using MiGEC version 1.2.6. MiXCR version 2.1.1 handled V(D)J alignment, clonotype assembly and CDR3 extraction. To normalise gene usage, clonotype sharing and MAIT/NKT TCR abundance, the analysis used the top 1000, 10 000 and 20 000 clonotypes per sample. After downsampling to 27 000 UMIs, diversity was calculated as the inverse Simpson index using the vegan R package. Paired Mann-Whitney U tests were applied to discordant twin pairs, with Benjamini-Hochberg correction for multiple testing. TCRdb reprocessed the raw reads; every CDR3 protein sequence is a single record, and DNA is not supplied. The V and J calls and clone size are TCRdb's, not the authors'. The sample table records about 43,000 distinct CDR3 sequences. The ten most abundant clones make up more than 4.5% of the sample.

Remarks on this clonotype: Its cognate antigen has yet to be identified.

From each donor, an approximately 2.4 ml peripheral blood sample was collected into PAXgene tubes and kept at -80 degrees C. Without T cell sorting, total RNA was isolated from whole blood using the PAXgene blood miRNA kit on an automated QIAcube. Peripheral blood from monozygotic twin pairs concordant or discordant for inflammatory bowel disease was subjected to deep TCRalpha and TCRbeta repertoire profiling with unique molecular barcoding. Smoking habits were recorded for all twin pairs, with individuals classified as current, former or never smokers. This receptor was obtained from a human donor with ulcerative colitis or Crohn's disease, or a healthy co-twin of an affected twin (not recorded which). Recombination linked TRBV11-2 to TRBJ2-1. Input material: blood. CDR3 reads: CASSQNNEQFF.